This T cell receptor beta chain appears in the sequencing data of a study of T cell responses to AZD1222 COVID-19 vaccine. Findings of the study overall: As reported, nearly half of all spike-specific TCRs target variant regions that are unmutated.

Only in-frame clones appear in the TCRdb table, and some are missing; sequencing was by immunoSEQ multiplex PCR. Of fewer than 150,000 clones listed, approximately 90% are singletons. Concerning this clone: Antigen unknown.

The source of this sequence is an adult who received the AZD1222 COVID-19 vaccine. The sample consisted of peripheral blood, taken 28 days after the second AZD1222 dose.

The CDR3 is CASSLLTENTEAFF. The CDR3 DNA follows: TGTGCCAGCTCTCTCTTAACTGAAAACACTGAAGCTTTCTTT. V is TRBV18 and J is TRBJ1-1; no reliable D call. The CDR3 loop spans 14 amino acids. V dropped 6 bases and J dropped 2 bases, with 13 bases sitting between them. CDR1 KGHSH and CDR2 LQKENI come from the germline V gene.